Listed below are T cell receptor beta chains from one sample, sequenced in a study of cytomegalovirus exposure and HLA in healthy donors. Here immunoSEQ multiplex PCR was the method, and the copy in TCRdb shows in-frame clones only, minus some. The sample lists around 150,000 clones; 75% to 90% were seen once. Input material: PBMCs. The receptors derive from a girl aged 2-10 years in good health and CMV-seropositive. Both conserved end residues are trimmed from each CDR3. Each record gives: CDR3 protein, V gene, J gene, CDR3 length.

cdr3_aa: ASSTQSTGSYEQY
v_call: TRBV28
j_call: TRBJ2-7
cdr3_length: 13

cdr3_aa: ASRRSGSNYGYT
v_call: TRBV27
j_call: TRBJ1-2
cdr3_length: 12

cdr3_aa: ASRDTGVPGNTIY
v_call: TRBV6-4
j_call: TRBJ1-3
cdr3_length: 13

cdr3_aa: ASSGLAGGSYNEQF
v_call: TRBV6-1
j_call: TRBJ2-1
cdr3_length: 14

cdr3_aa: ASSDSFRAF
v_call: TRBV2
j_call: TRBJ1-1
cdr3_length: 9

cdr3_aa: ASSFREGEAF
v_call: TRBV28
j_call: TRBJ1-1
cdr3_length: 10

cdr3_aa: ASERGYGYT
v_call: TRBV9
j_call: TRBJ1-2
cdr3_length: 9

cdr3_aa: ASSLAGPDTQY
v_call: TRBV28
j_call: TRBJ2-3
cdr3_length: 11

cdr3_aa: ASSHVRANTGELF
v_call: TRBV4-2
j_call: TRBJ2-2
cdr3_length: 13

cdr3_aa: ASSQEGQGAGDTGELF
v_call: TRBV23-1
j_call: TRBJ2-2
cdr3_length: 16

cdr3_aa: ASSLGGRGLAGELF
v_call: TRBV5-1
j_call: TRBJ2-2
cdr3_length: 14

cdr3_aa: AWSVLSSYNEQF
v_call: TRBV30
j_call: TRBJ2-1
cdr3_length: 12

cdr3_aa: ASSRTGVAGNTIY
v_call: TRBV6-5
j_call: TRBJ1-3
cdr3_length: 13

cdr3_aa: ASSPGHEQETQY
v_call: TRBV18
j_call: TRBJ2-5
cdr3_length: 12

cdr3_aa: AWSGDRVERGTQY
v_call: TRBV30
j_call: TRBJ2-5
cdr3_length: 13

cdr3_aa: ASRRMVRAGVTDTQY
v_call: TRBV27
j_call: TRBJ2-3
cdr3_length: 15

cdr3_aa: ASRPPLARSTDTQY
v_call: TRBV5-6
j_call: TRBJ2-3
cdr3_length: 14

cdr3_aa: ASRDRGTGELF
v_call: TRBV2
j_call: TRBJ2-2
cdr3_length: 11

cdr3_aa: ASNPFPAGGTEAF
v_call: TRBV28
j_call: TRBJ1-1
cdr3_length: 13

cdr3_aa: ASSIAGGVTDTQY
v_call: TRBV7-2
j_call: TRBJ2-3
cdr3_length: 13

cdr3_aa: ASSRQPSTDTQY
v_call: TRBV4-1
j_call: TRBJ2-3
cdr3_length: 12

cdr3_aa: AISEEGRDRGYGYT
v_call: TRBV10-3
j_call: TRBJ1-2
cdr3_length: 14

cdr3_aa: ASSLGAADTQY
v_call: TRBV28
j_call: TRBJ2-3
cdr3_length: 11

cdr3_aa: ASSQDGEGGSSGNTIY
v_call: TRBV4-1
j_call: TRBJ1-3
cdr3_length: 16

cdr3_aa: ASMGSWGPREQY
v_call: TRBV27
j_call: TRBJ2-7
cdr3_length: 12

cdr3_aa: ASSESTGGHYEQY
v_call: TRBV6-1
j_call: TRBJ2-7
cdr3_length: 13

cdr3_aa: ASSQGTGGAGELF
v_call: TRBV4-2
j_call: TRBJ2-2
cdr3_length: 13

cdr3_aa: ASRGTSGKPDTQY
v_call: TRBV6-1
j_call: TRBJ2-3
cdr3_length: 13

cdr3_aa: ASSPLWGQGTGGNTIY
v_call: TRBV11-2
j_call: TRBJ1-3
cdr3_length: 16

cdr3_aa: ASSQGETGELF
v_call: TRBV4-2
j_call: TRBJ2-2
cdr3_length: 11

cdr3_aa: ASSLRGSNQPQH
v_call: TRBV11-2
j_call: TRBJ1-5
cdr3_length: 12

cdr3_aa: ASSLGRDKPQH
v_call: TRBV7-2
j_call: TRBJ1-5
cdr3_length: 11

cdr3_aa: ASSLLGQGSYGYT
v_call: TRBV27
j_call: TRBJ1-2
cdr3_length: 13

cdr3_aa: ASSVQVEAF
v_call: TRBV7-9
j_call: TRBJ1-1
cdr3_length: 9

cdr3_aa: ASSGTGFEAGELF
v_call: TRBV6-1
j_call: TRBJ2-2
cdr3_length: 13

cdr3_aa: AWRLAGGSETQY
v_call: TRBV30
j_call: TRBJ2-5
cdr3_length: 12

cdr3_aa: ASSESGGGSETQY
v_call: TRBV2
j_call: TRBJ2-5
cdr3_length: 13

cdr3_aa: ASSLRGDEQY
v_call: TRBV11-1
j_call: TRBJ2-7
cdr3_length: 10

cdr3_aa: AWSRGLAGGEGDTQY
v_call: TRBV30
j_call: TRBJ2-3
cdr3_length: 15

cdr3_aa: AWIGQGWISGANVLT
v_call: TRBV30
j_call: TRBJ2-6
cdr3_length: 15

cdr3_aa: ASSLAAGSYNEQF
v_call: TRBV6-1
j_call: TRBJ2-1
cdr3_length: 13

cdr3_aa: AWDAYLERTGELF
v_call: TRBV30
j_call: TRBJ2-2
cdr3_length: 13

cdr3_aa: ASSTQNRTGGLGAF
v_call: TRBV21-1
j_call: TRBJ1-1
cdr3_length: 14

cdr3_aa: ASSESSQETQY
v_call: TRBV2
j_call: TRBJ2-5
cdr3_length: 11

cdr3_aa: ATSRDSQPQH
v_call: TRBV15
j_call: TRBJ1-5
cdr3_length: 10

cdr3_aa: ASRGQGEHGYT
v_call: TRBV7-3
j_call: TRBJ1-2
cdr3_length: 11

cdr3_aa: ASSVLGLASTDTQY
v_call: TRBV7-2
j_call: TRBJ2-3
cdr3_length: 14

cdr3_aa: AWEQGVANVLT
v_call: TRBV30
j_call: TRBJ2-6
cdr3_length: 11

cdr3_aa: ASSFLGTVGAPYEQY
v_call: TRBV2
j_call: TRBJ2-7
cdr3_length: 15

cdr3_aa: ASRWGQLNTGELF
v_call: TRBV19
j_call: TRBJ2-2
cdr3_length: 13

cdr3_aa: ASSLASDTQY
v_call: TRBV5-6
j_call: TRBJ2-3
cdr3_length: 10